This T cell receptor beta chain derives from a study of blood T cell repertoires in COVID-19. The wider study: Italy, Spain and the United States were the sources of the convalescent and acute COVID-19 samples.

J was trimmed by 3 bases and V by 0 bases; bases with no gene match: 12. Germline assignment: CDR1 GTSNPN and CDR2 SVGIG (reference sequence). This CDR3 region has 18 residues. Among Cohort 3 donors, those recovered had two negative PCRs, clearance, or symptom resolution. Clones were sequenced by immunoSEQ multiplex PCR, and TCRdb holds only the in-frame ones, with some missing. Among approximately 230,000 clones listed, around 86% were seen once. The TCR was taken from a man aged 40-55 years who had recovered from COVID-19. The rearrangement joins TRBV30 to TRBJ2-2; TRBD2 matches 8 bases. Sequencing used PBMCs or T cells enriched from blood (not recorded which). CDR3 nucleotides: TGTGCCTGGAGTGTAACTAGCGGCACCCTCATGGACACCGGGGAGCTGTTTTTT. Translated, it gives CAWSVTSGTLMDTGELFF.